The next 17 T cell receptor beta chains were all read from a single sample in a study of blood T cell repertoires in COVID-19. Profiling relied on immunoSEQ multiplex PCR, and the TCRdb table lists in-frame clones only, not all of them. The sample shows hundreds of thousands of clones, roughly 80% of them seen only once. Sequences were obtained from peripheral blood. The source of these receptors is a man aged 25-40 years with active or convalescent COVID-19.

CDR3: CASYARGSSSEQFF. The CDR3 DNA follows: TGTGCCAGCTACGCCAGGGGTTCTTCATCTGAGCAGTTCTTC. V and J are TRBV28 and TRBJ2-1, with D possibly matching TRBD1 (6 bases). With 8 bases removed from V and 9 bases from J, the gap between germline ends came to 20 bases. CDR3 size: 14 residues. Germline loops: CDR1 MDHEN, CDR2 SYDVKM. The variable domain in full, completed from reference TRBV28 and TRBJ2-1, reads DVKVTQSSRYLVKRTGEKVFLECVQDMDHENMFWYRQDPGLGLRLIYFSYDVKMKEKGDIPEGYSVSREKKERFSLILESASTNQTSMYLCASYARGSSSEQFFGPGTRLTVL.

A single count supports this clone. The rearrangement joins TRBV5-4 to TRBJ1-4; TRBD1 is a possible D gene (5 bases). The V gene's germline CDR1 is SGHNT and CDR2 YYREEE (reference sequence). Trimming left V 0 bases short and J 5 bases short, with 8 bases between. The CDR3 is 14 residues long. The CDR3 DNA sequence: TGTGCCAGCAGCTTGGAGAACAGGAATGAAAAACTGTTTTTT. This translates into CASSLENRNEKLFF.

The chain is built from TRBV3-1 (or the pseudogene TRBV3-2) and TRBJ1-5, with no clear D. Germline V CDR1 and CDR2: LGHDT, YNNKEL (reference sequence). V lost 0 bases, J lost 9 bases, and 12 bases lay in between. This CDR3 has 14 residues. CDR3 bases: TGTGCCAGCAGCCAAGATCGAGGGTTGGGGCCCCAGCATTTT. This sequence encodes CASSQDRGLGPQHF.

In the case of this clone: The same CDR3 is also encoded by other DNA sequences in this sample. The genes are TRBV28 and TRBJ1-2; D perhaps matches TRBD1 (6 bases). Germline CDR1 is MDHEN and CDR2 is SYDVKM. The CDR3 spans 11 residues. V lost 3 bases and J lost 7, with 6 bases in between. The CDR3 is CASSLTGGYTF. The CDR3 coding sequence is TGTGCCAGCAGTTTGACAGGTGGCTACACCTTC.

The chain links TRBV28 to TRBJ1-4; D is uncertain. The germline V and J ends were trimmed by 5 bases and 7 bases, with 5 bases remaining between them. Looked up from germline, CDR1 is MDHEN and CDR2 is SYDVKM. The length of the CDR3 is 11 residues. CDR3 amino acids: CASSIREKLFF. The CDR3 DNA is TGTGCCAGCAGTATCCGTGAAAAACTGTTTTTT. The full variable domain, rest sourced from reference TRBV28 and TRBJ1-4, is DVKVTQSSRYLVKRTGEKVFLECVQDMDHENMFWYRQDPGLGLRLIYFSYDVKMKEKGDIPEGYSVSREKKERFSLILESASTNQTSMYLCASSIREKLFFGSGTQLSVL.

The V call is TRBV7-9, the J call TRBJ2-7; 7 nucleotides agree with TRBD2. The germline V gene encodes CDR1 SEHNR and CDR2 FQNEAQ (reference sequence). The CDR3 totals 16 residues. Trimming at V came to 0 bases and at J to 9 bases, leaving 14 bases not matched to a gene. CDR3 in amino acids: CASSLAVAGATLVQYF. In nucleotides, the CDR3 is TGTGCCAGCAGCTTAGCCGTAGCGGGTGCTACCTTGGTGCAGTACTTC.

The V and J genes are TRBV19 and TRBJ1-1; D not certain. Trimming took off 9 bases at V and 5 bases at J, with 16 bases between the two ends. CDR3 length equals 13 residues. Germline V CDR1 and CDR2: LNHDA, SQIVND (reference sequence). The CDR3 DNA reads as TGTGCCAGCTTGGGAGGGTCGAGGACTGAAGCTTTCTTT. Translation: CASLGGSRTEAFF. Drawing the rest from reference TRBV19 and TRBJ1-1, the complete variable domain is DGGITQSPKYLFRKEGQNVTLSCEQNLNHDAMYWYRQDPGQGLRLIYYSQIVNDFQKGDIAEGYSVSREKKESFPLTVTSAQKNPTAFYLCASLGGSRTEAFFGQGTRLTVV.

The chain joins TRBV6-1 to TRBJ1-4, with D possibly being TRBD1 (5 bases). This CDR3 is 16 amino acids long. Germline lookup yields CDR1 MNHNS and CDR2 SASEGT. Trimming left V 3 bases short and J 2 bases short, with 13 bases between. The CDR3, as DNA: TGTGCCAGCAGTGACGACAGAACATTGACTAATGAAAAACTGTTTTTT. Protein: CASSDDRTLTNEKLFF.

The chain joins TRBV21-1 to TRBJ1-2; the table names TRBD1, a call not compared with the DNA. TRBV21-1 is a known pseudogene. The CDR3 covers 18 residues. The DNA for the CDR3 is TGTGCCAGCAGCCCTACCCGACCCGGGACAAGAGGAAACTATGGCTACACCTTC. Protein: CASSPTRPGTRGNYGYTF.

The rearrangement links TRBV10-3 to TRBJ1-1, with D tentatively TRBD1 (6 bases). The CDR3 loop spans 13 amino acids. CDR1 is ENHRY and CDR2 is SYGVKD in the germline V gene. Trimming left V 10 bases short and J 2 bases short, with 14 bases between. The CDR3, as DNA: TGTGCCAGCTCAGGGACACTTAACACTGAAGCTTTCTTT. It yields the protein CASSGTLNTEAFF.

As to this clone: A read error may account for a junction end that differs from germline. This chain joins TRBV10-3 and TRBJ2-2; 13 bases line up with TRBD2. The length of the CDR3 is 18 residues. Germline V gene lookup returns CDR1 ENHRY and CDR2 SYGVKD. The CDR3 region is CPRHGAGLAGTNTGELFF. CDR3 DNA: TGCCCCCGTCATGGGGCGGGACTAGCGGGAACTAACACCGGGGAGCTGTTTTTT.

This clone was picked up one time. The rearrangement links TRBV5-1 to TRBJ2-6; perhaps TRBD1 as D (6 bases). Germline V gene sequence: CDR1 SGHRS, CDR2 YFSETQ. The CDR3 has 16 amino acids. V was clipped by 5 bases and J by 3 bases, with 15 bases between them. This chain's CDR3 is CASSLSGDRGANVLTF. DNA for the CDR3: TGCGCCAGCAGTTTGTCAGGGGACCGTGGGGCCAACGTCCTGACTTTC.

This rearrangement joins TRBV7-9 to TRBJ1-2; 7 nucleotides line up with TRBD1. Germline-derived CDR1 and CDR2 are SEHNR and FQNEAQ (reference sequence). The CDR3 is 17 residues long. V was pared by 3 bases and J by 3 bases, with 13 bases of the junction left unmatched. CDR3 sequence (DNA): TGTGCCAGCAGCTTGTGGGGACAGCCTCAATCAGACTATGGCTACACCTTC. Its protein product is CASSLWGQPQSDYGYTF.

CDR3 DNA: TGTGCCAGCAGTTTTAATGGACAGGGTTTCTACGAGCAGTACTTC. It is translated as CASSFNGQGFYEQYF. This chain connects TRBV28 to TRBJ2-7, with TRBD1 identical over 8 bases. Germline V gene sequence: CDR1 MDHEN, CDR2 SYDVKM. This CDR3 is built from 15 residues. The J segment lost 3 bases and the V segment lost 3 bases, leaving 7 bases of the junction unmatched.

The rearrangement links TRBV29-1 to TRBJ2-7; 8 bases fit TRBD2. The CDR3 sequence is 14 residues long. Germline-derived CDR1 and CDR2 are SQVTM and ANQGSEA. V dropped 1 base and J dropped 4; count of bases not matched to a gene: 6. The CDR3 protein is CSVEGLAGLYEQYF. The CDR3 DNA is TGCAGCGTTGAAGGTTTAGCGGGGTTATACGAGCAGTACTTC.

This chain links TRBV4-3 with TRBJ2-7, with D perhaps matching TRBD1 (7 bases). Germline CDR1 LGHNA, CDR2 YSLEER. Between the trimmed V and J ends, which lost 0 bases and 3 bases, there was a span of 18 bases. CDR3 length equals 17 residues. Written as DNA, the CDR3 is TGCGCCAGCAGCCAAGATGGGCGGGACAGCCCTATCTACGAGCAGTACTTC. Residues: CASSQDGRDSPIYEQYF.

V and J are TRBV7-8 and TRBJ1-2, with D uncertain. Trimming cost V 3 bases and J 2 bases, with 10 bases left between them. The germline gives CDR1 SGHVS, CDR2 FQNEAQ. The CDR3 has 14 amino acids. The CDR3 DNA is TGTGCCAGCAGCTTTGGTGGGGAGAACTATGGCTACACCTTC. It is translated as CASSFGGENYGYTF. Filled out from reference TRBV7-8 and TRBJ1-2, the complete variable domain reads GAGVSQSPRYKVAKRGQDVALRCDPISGHVSLFWYQQALGQGPEFLTYFQNEAQLDKSGLPSDRFFAERPEGSVSTLKIQRTQQEDSAVYLCASSFGGENYGYTFGSGTRLTVV.